This T cell receptor (beta chain) was sequenced for a study of metastatic and nonmetastatic thyroid tumors (dated by TCRdb to 2019 to 2021). Broadly, across the study: Repertoires were compared across peripheral blood and tumor or nodule tissue samples from malignant and benign thyroid patients.

In this sample, this clone turned up a few times. Its antigen remains undetermined. At one end the junction does not follow the germline gene, possibly because of a read error. The paper's findings and limits, for the study overall: In both blood and tumor samples, TCR beta diversity was reported to be significantly higher in malignant tumors than in benign nodules.

Receptor amplification or capture employed PCR. TCRdb lists the instrument as Illumina HiSeq 4000. The TCR beta-chain CDR3 region of each patient was profiled by high-throughput sequencing. The source study handled its data this way. CDR3 differences across clinicopathological groups were used to build a classifier for discriminating distant-metastatic papillary thyroid cancer patients. The Shannon index was used to measure repertoire diversity, and the Morisita-Horn index was used to measure how similar tumor and blood repertoires were. Starting from the raw public reads, TCRdb applied fastp trimming at Q25, assembled clones with MiXCR and retained in-frame beta chains. TCRdb, not the original authors, processed these V and J calls. Within this sample are tens of thousands of clones, with approximately 13% of them counted one time only. The top ten clonotypes cover around 9% of the sample. Before undergoing thyroid surgery, none of the patients had been given any kind of treatment. The study retrospectively analysed patient clinical samples collected from about 2012 to 2019 using T-cell receptor beta sequencing.

For CDR1 and CDR2, the germline V gene (reference sequence) lists WNHNN and SYGVQD. The CDR3 covers 13 residues, taking in both the cysteine and the phenylalanine. The entry retains the CDR3 DNA only, 39 bases that are in frame from base 1. Here the chain combines TRBV10-1 and TRBJ1-6; the central 7 bases match TRBD1. The source is a female donor with papillary thyroid cancer or a benign thyroid nodule (not recorded which). Some clones in this sample may be carry-over from other donors' samples. Sequencing was carried out using tumor tissue. The sequence in DNA is TGCGCCGGCAGTGAGGGGGCAGGCTCACCCCTCCACTTT. It codes for CAGSEGAGSPLHF.